This T cell receptor beta chain was documented in a study of cytomegalovirus exposure and HLA in healthy donors. Worth noting for this clone: At one boundary the junction diverges from the germline segment, which might be a read error.

60 Vbeta and 13 Jbeta primers were used in PCR. Sequencing used immunoSEQ multiplex PCR; TCRdb keeps in-frame clones, though not all of them. Of around 110,000 clones detected, around 74% appear once; the ten largest clones hold around 1.6%. The sequencing sample was made of PBMCs. This sequence originates from a young woman in good health and CMV-seronegative.

The CDR3 nucleotides read TGTGCCAGCAGCCGCGACTCGCGGGGGGGATACGGGCAGTACTTC. The encoded protein is CASSRDSRGGYGQYF. The chain employs TRBV6-6 and TRBJ2-7; 9 bases match TRBD2. Germline V gene data show CDR1 as MNHNY and CDR2 as SVGAGI (reference sequence). The CDR3 extends over 15 amino acids.